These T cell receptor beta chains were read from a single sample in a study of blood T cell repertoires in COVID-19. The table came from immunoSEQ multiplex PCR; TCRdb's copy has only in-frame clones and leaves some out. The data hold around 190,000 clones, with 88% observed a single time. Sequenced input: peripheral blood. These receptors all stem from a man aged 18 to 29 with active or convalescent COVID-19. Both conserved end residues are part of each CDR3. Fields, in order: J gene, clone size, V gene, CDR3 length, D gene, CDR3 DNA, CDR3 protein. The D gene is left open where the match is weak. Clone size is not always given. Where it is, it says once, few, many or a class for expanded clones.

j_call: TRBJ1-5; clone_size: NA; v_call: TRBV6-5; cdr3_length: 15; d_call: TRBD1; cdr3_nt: TGTGCCAGCGGTCTGGACAGGGGTAACAATCAGCCCCAGCATTTT; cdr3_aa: CASGLDRGNNQPQHF
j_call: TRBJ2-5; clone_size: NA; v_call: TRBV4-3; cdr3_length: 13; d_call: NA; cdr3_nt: TGCGCCAGCAGCCAAGATCTTATGGAGACCCAGTACTTC; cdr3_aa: CASSQDLMETQYF
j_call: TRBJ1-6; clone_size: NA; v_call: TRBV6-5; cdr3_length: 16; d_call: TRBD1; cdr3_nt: TGTGCCAGCAGTTTCTCGGAGGACAGGGGCCCTGCACCCCTCCACTTT; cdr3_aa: CASSFSEDRGPAPLHF
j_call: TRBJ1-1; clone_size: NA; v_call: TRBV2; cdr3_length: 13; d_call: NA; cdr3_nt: TGTGCCAGCCAGATCGATGGGAACACTGAAGCTTTCTTT; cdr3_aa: CASQIDGNTEAFF
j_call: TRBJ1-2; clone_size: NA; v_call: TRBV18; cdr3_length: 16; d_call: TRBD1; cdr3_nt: TGTGCCAGCTCACCAGGATTCGACAGGGGGCAGGGTGGCTACACCTTC; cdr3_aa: CASSPGFDRGQGGYTF
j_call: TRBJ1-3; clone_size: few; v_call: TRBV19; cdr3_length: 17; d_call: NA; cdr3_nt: TGTGCCAGTAGTGTCACGGCGGGGGCTCATAGTGGAAACACCATATATTTT; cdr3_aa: CASSVTAGAHSGNTIYF
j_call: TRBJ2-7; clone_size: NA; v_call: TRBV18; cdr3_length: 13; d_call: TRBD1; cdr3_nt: TGTGCCAGCTCACAAGGGGGCGGCTACGAGCAGTACTTC; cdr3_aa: CASSQGGGYEQYF
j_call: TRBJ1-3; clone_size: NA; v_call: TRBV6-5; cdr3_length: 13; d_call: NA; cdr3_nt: TGTGCCAGCAGCGAGGAACGGGCGGGGACCATATATTTT; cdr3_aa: CASSEERAGTIYF
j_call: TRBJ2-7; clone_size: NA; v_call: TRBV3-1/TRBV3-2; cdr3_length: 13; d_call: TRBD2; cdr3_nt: TGTGCCAGCAGCCAAGTGGTAGCGGGGGACAAGTACTTC; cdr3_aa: CASSQVVAGDKYF
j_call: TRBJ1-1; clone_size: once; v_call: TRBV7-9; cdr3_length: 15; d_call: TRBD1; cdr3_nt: TGTGCCAGCAGCTTAAGGACAGGGAGGTACACTGAAGCTTTCTTT; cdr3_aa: CASSLRTGRYTEAFF
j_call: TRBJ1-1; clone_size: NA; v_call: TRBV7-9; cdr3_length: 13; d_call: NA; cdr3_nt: TGTGCCAGCAGCCCCACAGGGAACACTGAAGCTTTCTTT; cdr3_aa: CASSPTGNTEAFF
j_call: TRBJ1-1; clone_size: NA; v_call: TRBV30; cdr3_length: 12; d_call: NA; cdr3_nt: TGTGCCTGGAGGTTGGCAGGGGCTGAAGCTTTCTTT; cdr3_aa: CAWRLAGAEAFF
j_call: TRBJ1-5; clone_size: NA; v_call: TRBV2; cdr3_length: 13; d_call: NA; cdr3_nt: TGTGCCAGCAGTCTATCGGGGGGTCAGCCCCAGCATTTT; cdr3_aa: CASSLSGGQPQHF
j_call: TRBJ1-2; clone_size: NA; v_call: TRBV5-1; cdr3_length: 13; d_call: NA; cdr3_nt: TGCGCCAGCAGCTTATCCTTATTCTATGGCTACACCTTC; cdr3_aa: CASSLSLFYGYTF
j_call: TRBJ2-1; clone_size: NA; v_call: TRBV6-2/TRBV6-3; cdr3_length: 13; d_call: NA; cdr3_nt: TGTGCCAGCAGTTCGAGCAGGGATAGTGAGCAGTTCTTC; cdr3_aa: CASSSSRDSEQFF
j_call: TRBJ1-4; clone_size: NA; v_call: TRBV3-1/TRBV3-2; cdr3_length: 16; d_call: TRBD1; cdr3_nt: TGTGCCAGCAGCCAAGGCAGGGGGTACTCTAATGAAAAACTGTTTTTT; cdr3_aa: CASSQGRGYSNEKLFF
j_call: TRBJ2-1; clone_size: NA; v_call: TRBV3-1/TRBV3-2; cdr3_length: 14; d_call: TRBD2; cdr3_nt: TGTGCCAGCAGATCCCAAGCGGGGGTTAATGAGCAGTTCTTC; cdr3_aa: CASRSQAGVNEQFF
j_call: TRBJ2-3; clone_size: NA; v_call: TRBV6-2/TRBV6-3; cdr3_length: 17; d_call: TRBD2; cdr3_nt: TGTGCCAGCAGTTACACCGCCGGGACTAGCGGGAGCGATACGCAGTATTTT; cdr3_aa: CASSYTAGTSGSDTQYF
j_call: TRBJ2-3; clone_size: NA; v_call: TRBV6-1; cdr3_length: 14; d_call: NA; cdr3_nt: TGTGCCAGCAGTGACCAGGCCGCTACAGATACGCAGTATTTT; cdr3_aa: CASSDQAATDTQYF
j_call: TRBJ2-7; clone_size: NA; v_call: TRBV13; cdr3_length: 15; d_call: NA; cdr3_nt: TGTGCCAGCAGCCCAAAACAGGGCTACGGCTACGAGCAGTACTTC; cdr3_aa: CASSPKQGYGYEQYF
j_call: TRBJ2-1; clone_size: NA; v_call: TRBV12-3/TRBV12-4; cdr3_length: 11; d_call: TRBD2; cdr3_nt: TGTGCCAGCAGTTCCGGGACTACGCAGTTCTTC; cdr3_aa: CASSSGTTQFF
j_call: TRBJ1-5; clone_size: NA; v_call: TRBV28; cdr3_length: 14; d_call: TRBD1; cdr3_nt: TGTGCCAGCAGAAACAGGGGGCTCAATCAGCCCCAGCATTTT; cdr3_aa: CASRNRGLNQPQHF
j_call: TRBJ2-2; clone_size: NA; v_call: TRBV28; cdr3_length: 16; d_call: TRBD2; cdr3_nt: TGTGCCAGCAGTCCCGGGACTAGCGCGTACACCGGGGAGCTGTTTTTT; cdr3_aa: CASSPGTSAYTGELFF
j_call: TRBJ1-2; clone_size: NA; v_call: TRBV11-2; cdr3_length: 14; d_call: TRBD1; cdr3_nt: TGTGCCAGCAGCTTACAGGGGGCTGACTATGGCTACACCTTC; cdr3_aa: CASSLQGADYGYTF
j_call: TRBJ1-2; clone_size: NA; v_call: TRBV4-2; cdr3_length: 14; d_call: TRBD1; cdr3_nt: TGTGCCAGCAGCCAGGAACACAGGGGATATGGCTACACCTTC; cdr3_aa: CASSQEHRGYGYTF
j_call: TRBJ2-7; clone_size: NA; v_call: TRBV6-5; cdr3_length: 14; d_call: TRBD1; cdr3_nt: TGTGCCAGCATGGGGGGACAGGGGATATACGAGCAGTACTTC; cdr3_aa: CASMGGQGIYEQYF
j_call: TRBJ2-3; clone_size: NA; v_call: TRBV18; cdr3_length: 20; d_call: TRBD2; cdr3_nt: TGTGCCAGCTCACAAAAACTAGCGGGAGACCTAAGTACTCGCACAGATACGCAGTATTTT; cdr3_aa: CASSQKLAGDLSTRTDTQYF
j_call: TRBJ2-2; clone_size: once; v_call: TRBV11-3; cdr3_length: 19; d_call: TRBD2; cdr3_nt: TGTGCCAGCAGCTACCAGGTCCTAGCGGGGGCCCGAGGTACCGGGGAGCTGTTTTTT; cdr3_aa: CASSYQVLAGARGTGELFF
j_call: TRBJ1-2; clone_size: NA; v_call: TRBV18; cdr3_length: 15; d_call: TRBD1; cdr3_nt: TGTGCCAGCTCACCAGCCGGGACAGGGGGCGTTTCCGGCACCTTC; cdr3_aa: CASSPAGTGGVSGTF
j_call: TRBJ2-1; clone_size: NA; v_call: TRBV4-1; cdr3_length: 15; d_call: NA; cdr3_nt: TGCGCCAGCAGCCAAGCGAGCGGGTCCTACAATGAGCAGTTCTTC; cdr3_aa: CASSQASGSYNEQFF
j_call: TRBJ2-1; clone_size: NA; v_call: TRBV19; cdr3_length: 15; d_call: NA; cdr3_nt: TGTGCCAGTAGTATTTCGAGCGGAGTACACAATGAGCAGTTCTTC; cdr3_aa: CASSISSGVHNEQFF